This passage covers 27 T cell receptor beta chains from one sample sequenced in a study of T cell changes during pregnancy in multiple sclerosis. The assay was immunoSEQ multiplex PCR, and TCRdb's table has in-frame clones only and misses some. The sample carries around 62,000 clones, roughly 87% recorded once. The sample in question was peripheral blood, obtained in the first trimester of pregnancy. These receptors all come from a female donor with multiple sclerosis, enrolled in a pregnancy study.

The chain recombines TRBV7-2 with TRBJ2-7, with 8 bases identical to TRBD1. The CDR3 consists of 13 residues. The V gene end was trimmed by 3 bases and the J gene end by 6 bases; junction bases not matched to a gene: 4. Germline loops: CDR1 SGHTA, CDR2 FQGNSA. In DNA, the CDR3 is TGTGCCAGCAGCTTGGACAGGGATTCCGAGCAGTACTTC. It yields the protein CASSLDRDSEQYF. Full variable domain (missing parts from reference TRBV7-2 and TRBJ2-7): GAGVSQSPSNKVTEKGKDVELRCDPISGHTALYWYRQSLGQGLEFLIYFQGNSAPDKSGLPSDRFSAERTGGSVSTLTIQRTQQEDSAVYLCASSLDRDSEQYFGPGTRLTVT.

The chain carries TRBV5-1 and TRBJ1-2; D is undetermined. This CDR3 has 12 residues. V was shortened by 0 bases and J by 4 bases, with 4 bases between the two germline ends. Germline lookup yields CDR1 SGHRS and CDR2 YFSETQ. The CDR3 sequence: CASSLDGYGYTF. The DNA for the CDR3 is TGCGCCAGCAGCTTGGACGGCTATGGCTACACCTTC.

This clone was seen once. The rearrangement links TRBV9 to TRBJ2-5; D is perhaps TRBD1 (6 bases). The CDR3 spans 16 residues. Germline CDR1 is SGDLS and CDR2 is YYNGEE. The V end was cut by 5 bases, the J end by 5 bases, with 22 bases between. DNA of the CDR3: TGTGCCAGCAGTCCACTAAACAGGGAATGGGCGGAGACCCAGTACTTC. It encodes CASSPLNREWAETQYF.

The chain joins TRBV4-1 to TRBJ1-1; D is ambiguous. Trimming removed 0 bases at V and 1 base at J, with 9 bases between. This CDR3 has 15 amino acids. CDR1 and CDR2 (germline): MGHRA, YSYEKL. The CDR3 sequence is CASSQDDPGNTEAFF. For the CDR3, the DNA is TGCGCCAGCAGCCAAGACGATCCAGGGAACACTGAAGCTTTCTTT.

This clone showed up just once. The chain carries TRBV7-3 and TRBJ2-1; 7 bases line up with TRBD1. There are 15 residues in the CDR3. V trimming: 1 base; J trimming: 15 bases; junction bases outside the gene matches: 15. Germline V gene sequence: CDR1 SGHTA, CDR2 FQGTGA. This chain's CDR3 is CASSLIGPGTVGLFF. In nucleotides, the CDR3 is TGTGCCAGCAGCTTAATAGGACCAGGGACAGTGGGATTGTTCTTC.

The V and J genes are TRBV7-2 and TRBJ2-1; 13 nucleotides match TRBD2. The CDR3 is 17 residues long. Germline loops: CDR1 SGHTA, CDR2 FQGNSA. The V gene end was trimmed by 4 bases and the J gene end by 9 bases; junction bases not matched to a gene: 12. CDR3: CASSSGLAGSKGVEQFF. The CDR3 DNA follows: TGTGCCAGCAGCTCGGGACTAGCGGGATCAAAGGGGGTTGAGCAGTTCTTC.

This clone has only one observation. The rearrangement links TRBV5-1 to TRBJ2-3; maybe TRBD1 (5 bases). The V gene's germline CDR1 is SGHRS and CDR2 YFSETQ. The V end was cut by 0 bases, the J end by 3 bases, with 8 bases between. This CDR3 spans 14 amino acids. The CDR3 bases are TGCGCCAGCAGCTTGGGTTCAGGGACAGATACGCAGTATTTT. Protein sequence: CASSLGSGTDTQYF.

This clone was seen only once. The V gene is TRBV15, the J gene TRBJ2-1, with D possibly TRBD2 on 5 matching bases. The CDR3 runs to 14 residues. The germline V gene encodes CDR1 LNHNV and CDR2 YYDKDF (reference sequence). The ends were cut back, 0 bases at V and 9 bases at J, with 12 bases in the middle. CDR3 in amino acids: CATSRERLALEQFF. CDR3 nucleotide sequence: TGTGCCACCAGCAGAGAGAGGCTAGCCCTTGAGCAGTTCTTC.

This chain connects TRBV12-5 to TRBJ2-5, with D unresolved. V lost 6 bases and J lost 5, with 7 bases in between. Looked up from germline, CDR1 is LGHNT and CDR2 is FRNRAP. This CDR3 spans 11 amino acids. This CDR3 reads CASGTWETQYF. The DNA of the CDR3 is TGTGCTAGTGGGACATGGGAGACCCAGTACTTC.

J is TRBJ2-2 and V is TRBV5-1; no firm D call. The CDR3 runs 14 residues. Germline CDR1 reads SGHRS; CDR2 reads YFSETQ. V was trimmed by 7 bases and J by 0 bases, leaving 10 bases between them. The CDR3 protein is CASSARPNTGELFF. CDR3 in DNA: TGCGCCAGCTCTGCCAGGCCGAACACCGGGGAGCTGTTTTTT.

The V call is TRBV30, the J call TRBJ2-3; 9 bases agree with TRBD1. J was trimmed by 8 bases and V by 0 bases; bases with no gene match: 9. The V gene's germline CDR1 is GTSNPN and CDR2 SVGIG (reference sequence). The CDR3 has 15 amino acids. The CDR3 coding sequence is TGTGCCTGGAGTGTGGGACAGGGCGTAGGAGGTACGCAGTATTTT. It encodes CAWSVGQGVGGTQYF.

The gene calls are TRBV9 and TRBJ1-4; 7 bases fit TRBD1. The CDR3 covers 14 residues. V shed 2 bases, J shed 3 bases, and the junction held 1 base outside the gene matches. The germline CDR1 and CDR2 sequences are SGDLS and YYNGEE. The CDR3 protein is CASSVGQSNEKLFF. For the CDR3, the DNA is TGTGCCAGCAGCGTGGGACAGTCTAATGAAAAACTGTTTTTT.

The chain recombines TRBV5-1 with TRBJ1-1, with D perhaps TRBD1 (5 bases). Trimming took off 4 bases at V and 2 bases at J, with 12 bases between the two ends. The CDR3 has 14 amino acids. From germline, CDR1 is SGHRS and CDR2 YFSETQ. The CDR3 nucleotides read TGCGCCAGCAGCCAATTGACAGCTAACACTGAAGCTTTCTTT. It specifies CASSQLTANTEAFF.

This sequence joins TRBV30 and TRBJ2-2; D possibly corresponds to TRBD1 (5 bases). V was pared by 5 bases and J by 2 bases, with 6 bases between. The CDR3 extends over 12 amino acids. Germline V CDR1 and CDR2: GTSNPN, SVGIG (reference sequence). The CDR3 protein is CAWDSNTGELFF. In DNA, the CDR3 is TGTGCCTGGGACAGTAACACCGGGGAGCTGTTTTTT.

The chain combines TRBV30 with TRBJ2-2, with TRBD1 matching 8 bases. CDR3 length: 14 residues. Germline V gene sequence: CDR1 GTSNPN, CDR2 SVGIG (reference sequence). V shed 0 bases and J 4 bases; nucleotides not matched to a gene: 1. The CDR3, as DNA: TGTGCCTGGAGTGTTACAGGGGGCACCGGGGAGCTGTTTTTT. The encoded protein is CAWSVTGGTGELFF.

V is TRBV5-1 and J is TRBJ2-2; TRBD2 matches at 7 bases. After removal of 1 base from V and 0 bases from J, the junction contained 6 bases not matched to a gene. The CDR3 is 17 residues long. CDR1 SGHRS and CDR2 YFSETQ come from the germline V gene. The DNA of the CDR3 is TGCGCCAGCAGCTTGTACTACGGACTAGCGAACACCGGGGAGCTGTTTTTT. Translating gives CASSLYYGLANTGELFF.

The chain has TRBV6-1 and TRBJ2-2; D ambiguous. Trimming shortened V by 2 bases and J by 7 bases, and 8 bases separated the two germline ends. Germline CDR1 MNHNS, CDR2 SASEGT. This CDR3 is built from 13 residues. This chain's CDR3 is CASSELTNGELFF. CDR3 nucleotide sequence: TGTGCCAGCAGTGAATTAACAAACGGGGAGCTGTTTTTT.

The rearrangement links TRBV4-1 to TRBJ2-3; 8 bases line up with TRBD2. Germline loops: CDR1 MGHRA, CDR2 YSYEKL. The CDR3 is 15 residues long. Trimming at V came to 2 bases and at J to 4 bases, leaving 5 bases not matched to a gene. In nucleotides, the CDR3 is TGCGCCAGCAGCCAACCGGGACTAGATCCAGATACGCAGTATTTT. Protein product: CASSQPGLDPDTQYF.

This chain connects TRBV11-2 to TRBJ1-1; 8 bases are shared with TRBD1. The germline gives CDR1 SGHAT, CDR2 FQNNGV. This CDR3 has 13 amino acids. Trimming at V came to 2 bases and at J to 6 bases, leaving 2 bases not matched to a gene. CDR3 coding DNA: TGTGCCAGCAGCTTAACACAGGGGGCTGAAGCTTTCTTT. The encoded protein is CASSLTQGAEAFF.

V gene TRBV9 combines with J gene TRBJ2-7, with 9 bases aligning to TRBD1. V shed 0 bases and J 0 bases; nucleotides not matched to a gene: 10. There are 18 residues in the CDR3. Looked up from germline, CDR1 is SGDLS and CDR2 is YYNGEE. The CDR3 DNA reads TGTGCCAGCAGCGTAGACCTCGGGACAGGGTTGAGCTCCTACGAGCAGTACTTC. Its translation is CASSVDLGTGLSSYEQYF.

V usage is TRBV7-2 and J usage is TRBJ1-2, with 8 bases aligning to TRBD1. The CDR3 has 15 residues. CDR1 is SGHTA and CDR2 is FQGNSA in the germline V gene. V lost 1 base and J lost 5; bases outside the gene matches: 6. The CDR3 coding sequence is TGTGCCAGCAGCTTAGGGGCAGGGGGCGAGTATGGCTACACCTTC. This gives the protein CASSLGAGGEYGYTF.

This chain joins TRBV7-8 and TRBJ2-7; 7 bases are a match to TRBD2. The V segment lost 2 bases and the J segment 4 bases; nucleotides outside the gene matches: 8. The CDR3 runs 15 residues. Germline CDR1 SGHVS, CDR2 FQNEAQ. CDR3 amino acids: CASSLRGGGGYEQYF. The CDR3 bases are TGTGCCAGCAGCTTACGGGGCGGGGGTGGGTACGAGCAGTACTTC.

This rearrangement joins TRBV27 to TRBJ2-7, with TRBD2 identical over 7 bases. Germline lookup yields CDR1 MNHEY and CDR2 SMNVEV (reference sequence). The CDR3 covers 13 residues. The V segment lost 8 bases and the J segment 5 bases; nucleotides outside the gene matches: 9. CDR3 DNA sequence: TGTGCCAGCGGGACCCCGGGGGGTGACGAGCAGTACTTC. This encodes CASGTPGGDEQYF.

The gene calls are TRBV6-6 and TRBJ2-1; the match to TRBD2 covers 7 bases. The CDR3 is made up of 15 amino acids. Germline-derived CDR1 and CDR2 are MNHNY and SVGAGI (reference sequence). V was pared by 4 bases and J by 10 bases, with 13 bases of the junction left unmatched. CDR3 in amino acids: CASSSSGAYGWEQFF. The CDR3 DNA reads as TGTGCCAGCAGTTCGAGCGGGGCCTATGGTTGGGAGCAGTTCTTC.

The V gene is TRBV9, the J gene TRBJ1-5; D is unresolved. V lost 3 bases to trimming and J lost 4 bases, with 11 bases between them. CDR3 length: 14 amino acids. Germline CDR1 reads SGDLS; CDR2 reads YYNGEE. CDR3 residues: CASSARTSNQPQHF. The DNA for the CDR3 is TGTGCCAGCAGCGCCAGGACTAGTAATCAGCCCCAGCATTTT.

The chain couples TRBV6-5 to TRBJ2-1, with 8 positions matching TRBD2. With V trimmed by 7 bases and J by 6 bases, 5 bases remained unmatched. The CDR3 runs 13 residues. The germline V gene encodes CDR1 MNHEY and CDR2 SVGAGI. CDR3 sequence: CASKRGYPNEQFF. The CDR3 DNA follows: TGTGCCAGCAAGCGGGGGTATCCCAATGAGCAGTTCTTC.

This clone was seen just once. V gene TRBV12-5 combines with J gene TRBJ2-7, with D perhaps matching TRBD1 (5 bases). Between the trimmed V and J ends, which lost 6 bases and 0 bases, there was a span of 12 bases. The CDR3 contains 14 residues. Germline V CDR1 and CDR2: LGHNT, FRNRAP. The CDR3 DNA reads as TGTGCTAGTGGGTGGGGCTCAAGCTCCTACGAGCAGTACTTC. Translation: CASGWGSSSYEQYF.